This T cell receptor (beta chain) was profiled in a study of cytomegalovirus exposure and HLA in healthy donors. At the level of the study: Unique TCRs from HLA-typed donors, around 93 million of them, were held in an early data release.

Study findings and constraints: Researchers had no immune exposure information except CMV serostatus available. Across HLA loci, a later analysis found differing TCR association rates, with DRB1 most and HLA-C fewest. A later analysis reportedly found fewer N-insertions in an Asian-associated ancestry cluster than the roughly 700-donor mean.

The CDR3 spans 14 residues. Germline CDR1 SGHDT, CDR2 YYEEEE. Trimming removed 5 bases at V and 6 bases at J, with 15 bases between. Worth noting for this clone: The antigen is unknown.

13 Jbeta primers and 60 Vbeta primers were used for the PCR. The method was immunoSEQ multiplex PCR; TCRdb's version includes in-frame clones alone and lacks a portion of them. With around 140,000 clones in the sample, the ten largest clones hold around 0.96%. Sequencing used PBMCs. The receptor comes from a male donor in good health and CMV-seronegative. The rearrangement links TRBV5-6 to TRBJ1-3, with TRBD1 as a possible D gene (5 bases). CDR3 amino acids: CASSGGGSANTIYF. The CDR3, as DNA: TGTGCCAGCAGTGGGGGAGGCTCGGCAAACACCATATATTTT. Looking up the rest from reference TRBV5-6 and TRBJ1-3 gives the full variable domain: DAGVTQSPTHLIKTRGQQVTLRCSPKSGHDTVSWYQQALGQGPQFIFQYYEEEERQRGNFPDRFSGHQFPNYSSELNVNALLLGDSALYLCASSGGGSANTIYFGEGSWLTVV.